These 27 T cell receptor beta chains share one sample of origin, sequenced in a study of blood T cell repertoires in COVID-19. Assay used: immunoSEQ multiplex PCR; TCRdb lists only in-frame clones, some missing. The sample contains 150,000 or so clones, 70% to 85% of which appear only once. What was sequenced was peripheral blood. These receptor sequences come from a man aged 55 to 70 who had recovered from COVID-19.

CDR3 bases: TGTGCCAGCAGCTTAGTCGTTCTAGCTATCTCCACAGATACGCAGTATTTT. It specifies CASSLVVLAISTDTQYF. The chain is built from TRBV7-8 and TRBJ2-3; a possible D gene is TRBD2 (5 bases). CDR3 length equals 17 residues. Trimming removed 1 base from V and 2 bases from J, with 16 bases in between. Per germline, CDR1 SGHVS and CDR2 FQNEAQ.

The V call is TRBV6-5, the J call TRBJ1-2, with D possibly TRBD1 on 6 matching bases. V was trimmed by 4 bases and J by 2 bases, leaving 8 bases between them. Germline V lookup: CDR1 MNHEY, CDR2 SVGAGI. CDR3 length equals 13 residues. The CDR3 bases are TGTGCCAGCAGTTGGGGGCAGAACTATGGCTACACCTTC. It translates to CASSWGQNYGYTF.

The chain couples TRBV7-2 to TRBJ2-3, with D perhaps TRBD2 (7 bases). This CDR3 spans 16 amino acids. V was cut by 1 base and J by 4 bases, with 15 bases left in between. Germline CDR1 is SGHTA and CDR2 is FQGNSA. CDR3 nucleotides: TGTGCCAGCAGCTTAGTCTCGGGGGGCCAATCAGATACGCAGTATTTT. Its protein product is CASSLVSGGQSDTQYF. Combining the CDR3 with reference TRBV7-2 and TRBJ2-3 gives the whole variable domain GAGVSQSPSNKVTEKGKDVELRCDPISGHTALYWYRQSLGQGLEFLIYFQGNSAPDKSGLPSDRFSAERTGGSVSTLTIQRTQQEDSAVYLCASSLVSGGQSDTQYFGPGTRLTVL.

The CDR3 here is CASSWDRDYEQYF. The CDR3 nucleotides are TGTGCCAGCAGTTGGGACAGGGATTACGAGCAGTACTTC. This chain links TRBV27 with TRBJ2-7; TRBD1 matches at 9 bases. V shed 4 bases and J 4 bases; nucleotides not matched to a gene: 2. Germline loops: CDR1 MNHEY, CDR2 SMNVEV (reference sequence). The CDR3 loop spans 13 amino acids.

The chain employs TRBV7-3 and TRBJ2-2; the match to TRBD2 covers 10 bases. Germline CDR1 SGHTA, CDR2 FQGTGA. With 0 bases clipped from V and 4 bases from J, the junction kept 2 bases outside the gene matches. The CDR3 loop spans 16 amino acids. The CDR3 region has the DNA TGTGCCAGCAGCTTAACTTTAGCGGGGGGCACCGGGGAGCTGTTTTTT. Protein: CASSLTLAGGTGELFF.

The J gene is TRBJ2-3, the V gene TRBV5-1; D is perhaps TRBD2 (6 bases). Germline CDR1 reads SGHRS; CDR2 reads YFSETQ. V shed 0 bases and J shed 0 bases, with 8 bases lying between them. The CDR3 covers 15 residues. The CDR3 nucleotides read TGCGCCAGCAGCTTGGCCGGGGGAAGCACAGATACGCAGTATTTT. This encodes CASSLAGGSTDTQYF.

This sequence joins TRBV9 and TRBJ2-3, with a weak D call TRBD2 (7 bases). This CDR3 contains 15 residues. CDR1 and CDR2 (germline): SGDLS, YYNGEE. Trimming pared 1 base from V and 1 base from J, leaving 10 bases between. The CDR3 DNA sequence: TGTGCCAGCAGCGTACGGGGGGCCGGCACAGATACGCAGTATTTT. This codes for CASSVRGAGTDTQYF.

V and J are TRBV18 and TRBJ2-1; 7 bases line up with TRBD2. Germline V CDR1 and CDR2: KGHSH, LQKENI. The V segment lost 4 bases and the J segment 8 bases; nucleotides outside the gene matches: 8. This CDR3 spans 14 amino acids. The CDR3 nucleotides are TGTGCCAGCTCACGGGAGACTAGCCCGGATGAGCAGTTCTTC. It specifies CASSRETSPDEQFF.

The rearrangement links TRBV29-1 to TRBJ2-5; 10 nucleotides line up with TRBD2. Germline values: CDR1 SQVTM, CDR2 ANQGSEA. The V and J ends lost 6 bases and 4 bases, in that order; junction bases with no gene match: 8. This CDR3 contains 14 residues. The CDR3 protein is CSVSASGGGETQYF. As DNA, the CDR3 is TGCAGCGTGAGTGCTAGCGGGGGCGGAGAGACCCAGTACTTC.

This clone was observed once. The rearrangement uses TRBV27 and TRBJ1-1, with a possible D match to TRBD1 (6 bases). V was pared by 3 bases and J by 5 bases, with 13 bases between. The CDR3 is 14 residues long. Looked up from germline, CDR1 is MNHEY and CDR2 is SMNVEV (reference sequence). CDR3 protein: CASSFRGGRTEAFF. CDR3 coding DNA: TGTGCCAGCAGTTTCAGGGGCGGGCGTACTGAAGCTTTCTTT.

The chain is built from TRBV30 and TRBJ2-4; 8 nucleotides align to TRBD2. The junction had 4 bases not matched to a gene; V was cut back by 0 bases and J by 9 bases. In germline, CDR1 is GTSNPN, CDR2 SVGIG (reference sequence). The CDR3 has 13 amino acids. This CDR3 is CAWSVGGDPIQYF. In DNA, the CDR3 is TGTGCCTGGAGTGTCGGGGGGGATCCCATTCAGTACTTC.

The chain has TRBV5-4 and TRBJ2-1; maybe TRBD2 (7 bases). V lost 5 bases and J lost 7, with 16 bases in between. The CDR3 sequence is 14 residues long. Germline V gene lookup returns CDR1 SGHNT and CDR2 YYREEE (reference sequence). The CDR3 coding sequence is TGTGCCAGCAGATCTGGGGGGGCGGAGAATGAGCAGTTCTTC. Translated, it gives CASRSGGAENEQFF.

The V call is TRBV6-6, the J call TRBJ2-5, with D unclear. The CDR3 loop spans 11 amino acids. Germline values: CDR1 MNHNY, CDR2 SVGAGI (reference sequence). Deletions cut 6 bases from V and 5 bases from J, with 7 bases between. The CDR3, as DNA: TGTGCCAGCAGCTTACTGGAGACCCAGTACTTC. Translation: CASSLLETQYF.

This rearrangement joins TRBV6-5 to TRBJ1-2; 8 bases map to TRBD1. V lost 8 bases to trimming and J lost 4 bases; unmatched junction nucleotides: 6. This CDR3 region has 13 residues. In germline, CDR1 is MNHEY, CDR2 SVGAGI. The CDR3 spells CASGRTGTYGYTF. DNA for the CDR3: TGTGCCAGCGGGCGGACAGGGACCTATGGCTACACCTTC.

The J gene is TRBJ2-2, the V gene TRBV9; 7 bases match TRBD1. With 0 bases clipped from V and 0 bases from J, the junction kept 2 bases outside the gene matches. CDR1 and CDR2 (germline): SGDLS, YYNGEE. The CDR3 totals 16 residues. The CDR3 nucleotides are TGTGCCAGCAGCGTAGCCGGGACAGCGAACACCGGGGAGCTGTTTTTT. Amino acid sequence: CASSVAGTANTGELFF. The full variable domain, completed using reference TRBV9 and TRBJ2-2, is DSGVTQTPKHLITATGQRVTLRCSPRSGDLSVYWYQQSLDQGLQFLIQYYNGEERAKGNILERFSAQQFPDLHSELNLSSLELGDSALYFCASSVAGTANTGELFFGEGSRLTVL.

The CDR3 spells CATSRDQTANYGYTF. Here the CDR3 DNA reads TGTGCCACCAGCAGAGATCAGACAGCTAACTATGGCTACACCTTC. The chain has TRBV15 and TRBJ1-2, with D perhaps TRBD1 (5 bases). The V end lost 0 bases, the J end lost 0 bases, and 8 bases lay between the germline ends. Germline V gene sequence: CDR1 LNHNV, CDR2 YYDKDF (reference sequence). The CDR3 has 15 residues.

This sequence joins TRBV5-1 and TRBJ2-2, with a weak D call TRBD1 (6 bases). This CDR3 has 16 residues. V gave up 2 bases and J gave up 0 bases, with 11 bases separating them. Germline CDR1 is SGHRS and CDR2 is YFSETQ. CDR3 bases: TGCGCCAGCAGCTTCCAGGGGTTCGCGAACACCGGGGAGCTGTTTTTT. Its translation: CASSFQGFANTGELFF.

The J gene is TRBJ2-5, the V gene TRBV4-1; D unclear. The CDR3 has 14 amino acids. Trimming left V 0 bases short and J 2 bases short, with 7 bases between. CDR1 is MGHRA and CDR2 is YSYEKL in the germline V gene. The CDR3 bases are TGCGCCAGCAGCCAAGATCTCGGGCAAGAGACCCAGTACTTC. Its protein is CASSQDLGQETQYF.

V usage is TRBV5-1 and J usage is TRBJ1-2; TRBD1 matches 8 bases. CDR1 and CDR2 (germline): SGHRS, YFSETQ. The CDR3 is 15 residues long. Trimming cost V 4 bases and J 4 bases; bases outside gene matches: 9. CDR3: CASSPNQGAGYGYTF. The DNA for the CDR3 is TGCGCCAGCAGCCCGAACCAGGGGGCTGGCTATGGCTACACCTTC.

This clone has just a few counts. The chain combines TRBV5-4 with TRBJ2-1; D might be TRBD2 (7 bases). The CDR3 spans 17 residues. CDR1 and CDR2 (germline): SGHNT, YYREEE (reference sequence). The V gene lost 4 bases and the J gene lost 0 bases, with 17 bases spanning the gap. CDR3 DNA sequence: TGTGCCAGCAGCCCTGGGGGGGCGGGAAGCTCCTACAATGAGCAGTTCTTC. It encodes CASSPGGAGSSYNEQFF.

This clone was seen only a few times. V gene TRBV24-1 combines with J gene TRBJ2-1, with D possibly matching TRBD1 (5 bases). The CDR3 consists of 15 residues. Germline V lookup: CDR1 KGHDR, CDR2 SFDVKD. V lost 0 bases and J lost 5, with 10 bases in between. The CDR3 protein is CATSDLDRPDNEQFF. CDR3 bases: TGTGCCACCAGTGATTTGGACAGACCGGACAATGAGCAGTTCTTC.

This chain joins TRBV6-5 and TRBJ1-4; no reliable D call. The CDR3 has 12 amino acids. The V end was cut by 7 bases, the J end by 7 bases, with 10 bases between. CDR1 is MNHEY and CDR2 is SVGAGI in the germline V gene. CDR3 loop: CASKLEGEKLFF. In DNA form, the CDR3 reads TGTGCCAGCAAATTAGAGGGTGAAAAACTGTTTTTT.

This clone was recorded a few times. The V and J genes are TRBV4-2 and TRBJ2-1; D ambiguous. Looked up from germline, CDR1 is LGHNA and CDR2 is YNFKEQ. The CDR3 sequence is 16 residues long. V was clipped by 0 bases and J by 7 bases, with 16 bases between them. The CDR3 sequence is CASSQERIADTNEQFF. The CDR3, as DNA: TGTGCCAGCAGCCAAGAGCGAATAGCAGATACTAATGAGCAGTTCTTC.

The chain joins TRBV19 to TRBJ1-1, with unresolved D. CDR1 is LNHDA, CDR2 SQIVND, per germline (reference sequence). The CDR3 is made up of 15 amino acids. V lost 3 bases and J 1 base, leaving 12 bases between the germline ends. The CDR3 protein is CASSIGGPANTEAFF. The CDR3 DNA reads TGTGCCAGTAGTATCGGAGGACCGGCGAACACTGAAGCTTTCTTT.

The genes are TRBV6-5 and TRBJ2-2; 9 bases fit TRBD1. V was clipped by 6 bases and J by 7 bases; unmatched bases: 9. This CDR3 spans 15 amino acids. In germline, CDR1 is MNHEY, CDR2 SVGAGI. CDR3 amino acids: CASRLLTGGHGELFF. The DNA of the CDR3 is TGTGCCAGCAGATTACTGACAGGGGGACACGGGGAGCTGTTTTTT.

This clone has only a few counts. The V call is TRBV5-1, the J call TRBJ1-2; D possibly corresponds to TRBD1 (6 bases). This CDR3 contains 14 residues. CDR1 and CDR2 from the germline V gene are SGHRS and YFSETQ. The V and J ends lost 0 bases and 0 bases respectively, with 6 bases between them. CDR3 residues: CASSLDRANYGYTF. CDR3 bases: TGCGCCAGCAGCTTGGACAGGGCTAACTATGGCTACACCTTC.

The chain is built from TRBV5-6 and TRBJ1-2; 11 positions agree with TRBD1. The CDR3 sequence is 14 residues long. Losses at the gene ends were 3 bases for V and 6 bases for J; bases not matched to a gene: 4. Germline CDR1 reads SGHDT; CDR2 reads YYEEEE. The CDR3 DNA reads as TGTGCCAGCAGCTGGGACAGGGGGAGGGATGGCTACACCTTC. Translating gives CASSWDRGRDGYTF. Combining the CDR3 with reference TRBV5-6 and TRBJ1-2 gives the whole variable domain DAGVTQSPTHLIKTRGQQVTLRCSPKSGHDTVSWYQQALGQGPQFIFQYYEEEERQRGNFPDRFSGHQFPNYSSELNVNALLLGDSALYLCASSWDRGRDGYTFGSGTRLTVV.